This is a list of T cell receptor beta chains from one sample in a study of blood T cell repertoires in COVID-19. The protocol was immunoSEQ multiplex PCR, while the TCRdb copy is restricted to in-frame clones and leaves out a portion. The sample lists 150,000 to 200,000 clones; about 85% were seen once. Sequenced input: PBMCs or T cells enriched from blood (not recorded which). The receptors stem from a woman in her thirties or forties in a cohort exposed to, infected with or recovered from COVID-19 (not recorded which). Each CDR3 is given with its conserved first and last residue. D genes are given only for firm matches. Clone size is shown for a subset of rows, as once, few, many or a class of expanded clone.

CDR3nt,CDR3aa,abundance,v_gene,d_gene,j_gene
TGTGCCAGCAGTTCACGAGACACCGAGACCCAGTACTTC,CASSSRDTETQYF,.,TRBV6-2/TRBV6-3,.,TRBJ2-5
TGTGCCAGCAGCCAAGGGGGTCCCTCCGGGAAGACCCAGTACTTC,CASSQGGPSGKTQYF,.,TRBV14,.,TRBJ2-5
TGCGCCAGCAAATCTTTACGAATCCCGAGGGCAGATACGCAGTATTTT,CASKSLRIPRADTQYF,.,TRBV5-1,.,TRBJ2-3
TGTGCCAGCAACAGGGACCTCAATGAGCAGTTCTTC,CASNRDLNEQFF,once,TRBV9,.,TRBJ2-1
TGTGCCACCCGTGGGGGGAGCTCCTACAATGAGCAGTTCTTC,CATRGGSSYNEQFF,once,TRBV28,.,TRBJ2-1
TGTGCCAGCAGCTTAGATCCAAGAGCGTTGCAACAAGAGACCCAGTACTTC,CASSLDPRALQQETQYF,.,TRBV11-2,.,TRBJ2-5
TGTGCCAGCAGCCAAGGGGACACTAAAGTACGAGAGACCCAGTACTTC,CASSQGDTKVRETQYF,.,TRBV7-9,.,TRBJ2-5
TGCGCCAGCAGCAGGACAGGGGGTACGCACTATGGCTACACCTTC,CASSRTGGTHYGYTF,.,TRBV5-1,TRBD1,TRBJ1-2
TGTGCCAGCAGTTTAAAGCTTGGGGCAGCCTACGAGCAGTACTTC,CASSLKLGAAYEQYF,.,TRBV27,.,TRBJ2-7
TGCGCCAGCAGTCGCCCCGACAGGGCGCCGAGCACCGGGGAGCTGTTTTTT,CASSRPDRAPSTGELFF,.,TRBV4-1,TRBD1,TRBJ2-2
TGTGCCAGCAGCCCGGGGACAGGCTATGGCTACACCTTC,CASSPGTGYGYTF,.,TRBV11-2,TRBD1,TRBJ1-2